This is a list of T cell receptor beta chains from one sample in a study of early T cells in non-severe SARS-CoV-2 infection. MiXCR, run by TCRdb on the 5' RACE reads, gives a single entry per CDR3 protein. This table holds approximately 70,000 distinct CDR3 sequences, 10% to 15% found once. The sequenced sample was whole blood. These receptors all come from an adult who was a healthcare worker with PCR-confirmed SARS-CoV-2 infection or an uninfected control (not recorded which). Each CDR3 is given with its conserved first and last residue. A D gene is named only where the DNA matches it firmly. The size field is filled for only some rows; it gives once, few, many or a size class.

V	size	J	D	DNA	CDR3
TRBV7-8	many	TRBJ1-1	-	TGTGCCAGCAGCTTTACAACGAACAGGGAACAAGGAACTGAAGCTTTCTTT	CASSFTTNREQGTEAFF
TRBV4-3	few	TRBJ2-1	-	TGCGCCAGCAGCCGAGGTAACAATGCCCTCAATGAGCAGTTCTTC	CASSRGNNALNEQFF
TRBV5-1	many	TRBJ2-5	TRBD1	TGCGCCAGCAGCTTGCAGGGGGACGAGACCCAGTACTTC	CASSLQGDETQYF
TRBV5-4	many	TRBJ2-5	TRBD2	TGTGCCAGCAGCTTGGTGGGAGGGCGGCAAGAGACCCAGTACTTC	CASSLVGGRQETQYF
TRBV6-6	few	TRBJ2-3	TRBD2	TGTGCCAGCAGGAAGCATCCGGGACTAGTCTCAGATACGCAGTATTTT	CASRKHPGLVSDTQYF
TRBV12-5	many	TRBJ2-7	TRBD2	TGTGCTAGTGGAACAACCTCTAGCGGGAGAAGCTCCTACGAGCAGTACTTC	CASGTTSSGRSSYEQYF
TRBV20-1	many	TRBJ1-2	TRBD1	TGCAGTGCTACTCAGGGGGATGGCTACACCTTC	CSATQGDGYTF
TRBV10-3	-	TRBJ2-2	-	TGTGCCATCAGTCCCCGTAGTAGCGACAACACCGGGGAGCTGTTTTTT	CAISPRSSDNTGELFF
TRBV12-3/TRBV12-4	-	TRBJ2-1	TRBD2	TGTGCCAGCAGTTTGAGCGGGAGTTCGAATGAGCAGTTCTTC	CASSLSGSSNEQFF
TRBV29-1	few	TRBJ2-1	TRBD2	TGCAGCCTTGCCGGGACTACGGGTGAGCAGTTCTTC	CSLAGTTGEQFF
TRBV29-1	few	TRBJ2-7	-	TGCAGCGTTGTAGTAAGCGCTCGGTACGAGCAGTACTTC	CSVVVSARYEQYF
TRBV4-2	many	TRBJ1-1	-	TGTGCCAGCAGCCAAGATTTCGCGAACACTGAAGCTTTCTTT	CASSQDFANTEAFF
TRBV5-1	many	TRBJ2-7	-	TGCGCCAGCAGCTTCGGGGGGCTACCCTCCTACGAGCAGTACTTC	CASSFGGLPSYEQYF
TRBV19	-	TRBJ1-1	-	TGTGCCAGTAGCGAAACCAGGGGCTTGGACACTGAAGCTTTCTTT	CASSETRGLDTEAFF
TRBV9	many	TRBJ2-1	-	TGTGCCAGCAGCGTAGATCTGAGCCCCTCCTACAATGAGCAGTTCTTC	CASSVDLSPSYNEQFF
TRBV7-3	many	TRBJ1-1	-	TGTGCCAGCAGCTTAACGCCCGCCGGGGGGTCGTCGAACACTGAAGCTTTCTTT	CASSLTPAGGSSNTEAFF
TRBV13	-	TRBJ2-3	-	TGTGCCAGCAGCTTATTTTCCGGAGATACGCAGTATTTT	CASSLFSGDTQYF
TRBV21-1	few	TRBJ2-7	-	TGTGCCAGCAGCAAAGTAAGGGTTCCCTACGAGCAGTACTTC	CASSKVRVPYEQYF
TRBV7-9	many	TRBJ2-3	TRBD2	TGTGCCAGCAGCGTCAGCGGGAGTGAGACAGATACGCAGTATTTT	CASSVSGSETDTQYF
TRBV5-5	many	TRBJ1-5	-	TGTGCCAGCAGGTTGAGGGAGCCCCAGCATTTT	CASRLREPQHF
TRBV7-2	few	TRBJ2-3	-	TGTGCCAGCAGCTTAGTGGGGGGCATTAGCACAGATACGCAGTATTTT	CASSLVGGISTDTQYF
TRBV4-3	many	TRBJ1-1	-	TGCGCCAGCAATTCCGGGGCAGGCGCGATGAACACTGAAGCTTTCTTT	CASNSGAGAMNTEAFF
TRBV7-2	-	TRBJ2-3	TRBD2	TGTGCCAGCAGCTCCCGGACTAGCGGGGGCGGAAGCACAGATACGCAGTATTTT	CASSSRTSGGGSTDTQYF
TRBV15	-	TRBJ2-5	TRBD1	TGTGCCACCAGCAGAGTCGGGGACAGCCAAGAGACCCAGTACTTC	CATSRVGDSQETQYF
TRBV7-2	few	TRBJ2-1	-	TGTGCCAGCAGCTCTCACTCCTTTGGGGTCTCCTACAATGAGCAGTTCTTC	CASSSHSFGVSYNEQFF
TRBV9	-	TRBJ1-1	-	TGTGCCAGCAGCGTAGTGGGGGCAGGCACTGAAGCTTTCTTT	CASSVVGAGTEAFF
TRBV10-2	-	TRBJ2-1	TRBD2	TGCGCCAGCAGGGGGAGGACTAGCGGGGGCATCGAGCAGTTCTTC	CASRGRTSGGIEQFF
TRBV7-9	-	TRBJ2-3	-	TGTGCCAGCAGGCTTTACCGGGATGGACCCACAGATACGCAGTATTTT	CASRLYRDGPTDTQYF
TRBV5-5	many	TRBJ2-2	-	TGTGCCAGCAGCTTGGCCGGGAGTAGGACCGGGGAGCTGTTTTTT	CASSLAGSRTGELFF
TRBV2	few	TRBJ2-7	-	TGTGCCAGCAGTGAAGCGCACGGGGGAATCCTGTACGAGCAGTACTTC	CASSEAHGGILYEQYF